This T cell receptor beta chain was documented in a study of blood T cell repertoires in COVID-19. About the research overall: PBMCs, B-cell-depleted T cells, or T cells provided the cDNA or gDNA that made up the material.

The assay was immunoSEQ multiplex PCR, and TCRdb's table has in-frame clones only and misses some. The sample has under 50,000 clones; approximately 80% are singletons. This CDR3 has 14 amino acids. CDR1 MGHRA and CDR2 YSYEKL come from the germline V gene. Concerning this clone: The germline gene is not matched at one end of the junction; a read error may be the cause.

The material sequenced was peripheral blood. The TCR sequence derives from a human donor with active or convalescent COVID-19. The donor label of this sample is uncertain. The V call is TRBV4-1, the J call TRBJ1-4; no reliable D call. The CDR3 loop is CASSQDRGNAKLFF. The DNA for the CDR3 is TGCGCCAGCAGCCAAGATCGGGGTAATGCAAAACTGTTTTTT.